This T cell receptor (beta chain) appears in the sequencing data of a study of shared clonotypes between healthy human individuals. Assay: immunoSEQ multiplex PCR; the TCRdb copy retains only in-frame clones and omits some. Among roughly 890,000 clones, roughly 92% were seen once, and the ten largest hold less than 25%. In the naive CD8 group, cells lacked CD45RO and were positively selected for CCR7, so terminally differentiated effector memory CD45RA+ cells were left out. The CDR3 extends over 17 amino acids. Germline V lookup: CDR1 SGHRS, CDR2 YFSETQ. The trim removed 0 bases at V and 5 bases at J, leaving 11 bases unmatched.

The sequenced material came from naive CD8+ T cells sorted from blood. This TCR derives from a man younger than 40 in good health. The V call is TRBV5-1, the J call TRBJ2-1; TRBD1 matches at 7 bases. CDR3 nucleotide sequence: TGCGCCAGCAGCTTGGTACCGTACAGGGGAGATAACAATGAGCAGTTCTTC. This gives the protein CASSLVPYRGDNNEQFF.